This TCR beta chain emerged from a study of CD8 T cells in Susac syndrome. V shed 0 bases and J shed 0 bases, with 5 bases lying between them. Germline CDR1 and CDR2: MNHEY and SMNVEV (reference sequence). The CDR3 has 14 residues. Negative isolation was applied to CD8+ and CD4+ T cells, and FACS enrichment was applied to TEMRA cells. Random hexamers were used to reverse transcribe about 0.5 to 1 ug of RNA. immunoSEQ multiplex PCR amplified TCR beta CDR3 across 54 Vbeta, 13 Jbeta. Each CDR3 protein is one row after TCRdb ran MiXCR on the immunoSEQ multiplex PCR reads. The table shows 120,000 or so distinct CDR3 sequences, with about 93% occurring only once.

The sequencing sample was made of CD4+ T cells from PBMCs. The TCR sequence derives from a human donor in good health. The V and J genes are TRBV27 and TRBJ1-2; the D is unclear. CDR3 region: CASSLSTPNYGYTF. The CDR3 DNA follows: TGTGCCAGCAGTTTATCGACCCCTAACTATGGCTACACCTTC.